This is a list of T cell receptor beta chains from one sample in a study of identical twins. A single record per CDR3 protein comes from TCRdb applying MiXCR to the 5' RACE reads. This sample has about 890,000 distinct CDR3 sequences, with around an eighth found just once. Another study also made use of these data, one on yellow fever vaccine responses in identical twins.

The sample taken for sequencing was PBMCs. The receptors come from a woman aged 18-29 years in good health. Both conserved end residues are part of each CDR3. The D gene is left open where the match is weak. The size field is filled for only some rows; it gives once, few, many or a size class.

>TRBV7-9|.|TRBJ1-2|.
CASSRGRPDGYTF
TGTGCCAGCAGTCGGGGGCGCCCGGATGGCTACACCTTC
>TRBV14|TRBD2|TRBJ2-5|.
CASSQSRLAGAYQETQYF
TGTGCCAGCAGCCAAAGCCGTCTAGCGGGAGCCTACCAAGAGACCCAGTACTTC
>TRBV4-1|.|TRBJ1-5|few
CASSQGFGGQPQHF
TGCGCCAGCAGCCAAGGATTCGGGGGGCAGCCCCAGCATTTT
>TRBV6-1|.|TRBJ1-5|.
CASSDTALNQPQHF
TGTGCCAGCAGTGATACAGCTTTAAATCAGCCCCAGCATTTT
>TRBV4-2|TRBD2|TRBJ2-4|few
CASSPSPGLAGLNIQYF
TGTGCCAGCAGCCCATCCCCGGGACTAGCGGGGTTAAACATTCAGTACTTC
>TRBV9|TRBD1|TRBJ1-2|few
CASSVVRGQGGYGYTF
TGTGCCAGCAGCGTAGTACGGGGACAGGGAGGCTATGGCTACACCTTC
>TRBV28|.|TRBJ1-2|few
CASSTNRYYGYTF
TGTGCCAGCAGCACAAATCGATACTATGGCTACACCTTC
>TRBV5-6|.|TRBJ2-7|once
CASSLALTEDYEQYF
TGTGCCAGCAGCTTGGCACTGACAGAAGACTACGAGCAGTACTTC
>TRBV20-1|TRBD2|TRBJ2-3|few
CSATRAGGPTDTQYF
TGCAGTGCTACCAGAGCGGGGGGCCCGACAGATACGCAGTATTTT
>TRBV15|TRBD2|TRBJ2-3|few
CATSRDWLAEDTQYF
TGTGCCACCAGCAGAGATTGGCTAGCGGAAGATACGCAGTATTTT
>TRBV10-3|.|TRBJ2-1|.
CAISEGNMGNEQFF
TGTGCCATCAGTGAGGGCAACATGGGAAATGAGCAGTTCTTC
>TRBV12-3/TRBV12-4|.|TRBJ2-3|few
CASSPRQDTDTQYF
TGTGCCAGCAGCCCCCGGCAGGACACAGATACGCAGTATTTT
>TRBV27|TRBD1|TRBJ2-1|few
CASSFRTGANNEQFF
TGTGCCAGCAGTTTCCGGACAGGGGCTAACAATGAGCAGTTCTTC
>TRBV12-3/TRBV12-4|TRBD2|TRBJ2-1|many
CASRTSGYNEQFF
TGTGCCAGCAGGACTAGCGGCTACAATGAGCAGTTCTTC
>TRBV20-1|.|TRBJ1-1|few
CSAQGETEAFF
TGCAGTGCGCAAGGAGAAACTGAAGCTTTCTTT
>TRBV10-3|.|TRBJ1-5|many
CAISESEDRYQPQHF
TGTGCCATCAGTGAGTCGGAAGACCGCTATCAGCCCCAGCATTTT
>TRBV4-1|.|TRBJ2-5|few
CASSPYQGRGQETQYF
TGCGCCAGCAGCCCGTACCAGGGTAGGGGGCAAGAGACCCAGTACTTC
>TRBV2|.|TRBJ2-7|few
CASSTQGSNEQYF
TGTGCCAGCAGCACCCAGGGGAGCAACGAGCAGTACTTC
>TRBV5-1|.|TRBJ2-4|.
CASSLAGLTKNIQYF
TGCGCCAGCAGCTTGGCCGGGCTGACCAAAAACATTCAGTACTTC
>TRBV28|TRBD2|TRBJ2-1|.
CASSLLASGHNEQFF
TGTGCCAGCAGTTTATTGGCTAGCGGCCACAATGAGCAGTTCTTC
>TRBV15|TRBD1|TRBJ1-1|.
CATSNRGLNTEAFF
TGTGCCACCAGCAACAGGGGCCTGAACACTGAAGCTTTCTTT
>TRBV10-3|TRBD1|TRBJ2-5|.
CAIATGQQETQYF
TGTGCCATCGCTACGGGACAGCAAGAGACCCAGTACTTC
>TRBV5-1|.|TRBJ2-2|.
CASSLEQTGTGELFF
TGCGCCAGCAGCTTGGAACAGACGGGCACCGGGGAGCTGTTTTTT
>TRBV24-1|TRBD2|TRBJ2-1|.
CATSRAGGSYNEQFF
TGTGCCACCAGCCGAGCGGGAGGCTCCTACAATGAGCAGTTCTTC
>TRBV15|.|TRBJ1-6|few
CATSREAPLNNSPLHF
TGTGCCACCAGCAGAGAGGCGCCCCTAAATAATTCACCCCTCCACTTT
>TRBV20-1|.|TRBJ1-5|few
CSAREGSNQPQHF
TGCAGTGCTAGAGAGGGTAGCAATCAGCCCCAGCATTTT
>TRBV9|.|TRBJ2-1|few
CASSEDVYNEQFF
TGTGCCAGCAGCGAGGACGTATACAATGAGCAGTTCTTC
>TRBV12-3/TRBV12-4|.|TRBJ2-2|few
CASSLPSKGVTGELFF
TGTGCCAGCAGTCTGCCTTCAAAGGGGGTGACCGGGGAGCTGTTTTTT
>TRBV28|TRBD2|TRBJ2-4|few
CASSLPIAGGGNIQYF
TGTGCCAGCAGTTTACCCATAGCGGGGGGGGGAAACATTCAGTACTTC
>TRBV11-1|.|TRBJ2-4|few
CASSLAKIPAGSQNIQYF
TGTGCCAGCAGCTTAGCGAAAATTCCCGCAGGGAGCCAAAACATTCAGTACTTC
>TRBV7-3|.|TRBJ2-1|few
CASSFGVGFYNEQFF
TGTGCCAGCAGCTTCGGGGTTGGTTTCTACAATGAGCAGTTCTTC
>TRBV4-1|TRBD1|TRBJ1-6|.
CASSQDIDRDRGYSPLHF
TGCGCCAGCAGCCAAGATATCGACCGGGACAGGGGTTATTCACCCCTCCACTTT
>TRBV7-9|.|TRBJ2-1|.
CASSRDGQIYNEQFF
TGTGCCAGCAGCCGGGACGGACAGATCTACAATGAGCAGTTCTTC
>TRBV5-1|.|TRBJ2-1|.
CASSPWTLTDNEQFF
TGCGCCAGCAGCCCATGGACTCTAACTGACAATGAGCAGTTCTTC
>TRBV12-3/TRBV12-4|TRBD2|TRBJ2-2|.
CASSFGAGWNTGELFF
TGTGCCAGCAGTTTCGGAGCGGGGTGGAACACCGGGGAGCTGTTTTTT
>TRBV20-1|TRBD1|TRBJ2-1|many
CSARDGDSYNEQFF
TGCAGTGCTAGAGATGGGGACAGCTACAATGAGCAGTTCTTC
>TRBV7-8|.|TRBJ2-1|.
CASSVTSIDGEQFF
TGTGCCAGCTCCGTCACGTCCATTGACGGTGAGCAGTTCTTC
>TRBV4-1|.|TRBJ2-2|few
CASREGTNTGELFF
TGCGCCAGCAGAGAAGGAACGAACACCGGGGAGCTGTTTTTT
>TRBV12-5|TRBD1|TRBJ2-5|.
CASGLLGQGTETQYF
TGTGCTAGTGGTTTGCTAGGACAGGGGACAGAGACCCAGTACTTC
>TRBV9|TRBD1|TRBJ2-1|.
CASSVSDPWTGHEQFF
TGTGCCAGCAGCGTAAGCGACCCCTGGACAGGGCATGAGCAGTTCTTC
>TRBV6-1|.|TRBJ2-3|.
CASSGRRTTDTQYF
TGTGCCAGCAGTGGTAGACGGACCACAGATACGCAGTATTTT